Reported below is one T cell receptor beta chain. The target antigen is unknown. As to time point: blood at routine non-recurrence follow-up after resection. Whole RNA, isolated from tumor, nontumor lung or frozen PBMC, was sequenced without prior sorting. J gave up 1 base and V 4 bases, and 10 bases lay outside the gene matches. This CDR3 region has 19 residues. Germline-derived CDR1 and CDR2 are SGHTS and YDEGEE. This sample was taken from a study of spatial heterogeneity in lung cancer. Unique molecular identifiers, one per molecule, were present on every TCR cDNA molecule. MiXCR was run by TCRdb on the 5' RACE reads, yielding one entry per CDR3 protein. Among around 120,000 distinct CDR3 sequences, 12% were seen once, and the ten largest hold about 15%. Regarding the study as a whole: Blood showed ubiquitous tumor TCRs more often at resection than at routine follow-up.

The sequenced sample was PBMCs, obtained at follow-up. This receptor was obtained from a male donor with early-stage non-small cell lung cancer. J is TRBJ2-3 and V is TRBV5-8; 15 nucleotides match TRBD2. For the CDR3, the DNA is TGTGCCAGCAGCCGGAAGGGACTAGCGGGGGGACCTCGCACAGATACGCAGTATTTT. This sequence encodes CASSRKGLAGGPRTDTQYF.